This TCR beta chain was sequenced during a study of blood T cell repertoires in COVID-19 (dated by TCRdb to 2020 to 2022). With regard to the full study: Samples from collaborators originated in the United States, Italy and Spain and spanned both the acute and convalescent phases of COVID-19. The material from the prospective study consisted of cDNA or gDNA derived from T cells, B-cell-depleted T cells, or PBMCs. The dataset comprised deeply sampled blood TCRbeta repertoires from subjects exposed to, actively infected with, or recovered from COVID-19. A freely available public database, intended as a resource for researchers studying the immune response to SARS-CoV-2, is where the repertoires were released. Samples came from the ongoing ImmuneRACE study (first 160 participants) plus 1,254 subjects from 6 global collaborators. A de-identified subject ID, COVID-19 status, age in years and sex were almost always included in the sample metadata. Where HLA class I and class II types were available, the types were taken from metadata supplied by the sample provider, not from assay-based typing. Broader findings and caveats from the paper: The quantity of clinical and demographic metadata differed by source and by participant and was supplied without curation.

TCRbeta CDR3 regions were amplified from genomic DNA by means of the immunoSEQ Assay, a bias-controlled multiplex PCR. In the paper's pipeline: The number of nucleated cells in each sample was estimated from the amplification of reference gene primers within the assay. To quantify the absolute abundance of each unique TCRbeta CDR3 rearrangement, sequence reads were collapsed and filtered. For each sample, productive Simpson clonality was calculated as the square root of Simpson's diversity index across productive rearrangements. The clones in this table, taken by TCRdb from immuneACCESS, are in-frame only. Not every clone is retained; where verified, under half of the shortfall comes from an unresolved V gene, and the cause of the rest is unknown. V and J calls and clone size follow that table, whereas D and trimming were derived from the DNA. The sample profile shows about 80,000 clones; 70% to 80% of them were found once. Clones ranked in the top ten supply 16% of the sample.

This clone was counted a single time. No antigen is known for it. Per-base qualities were not stored, and no clone one base away is much larger. Each collaborating institution followed its own protocols to collect whole blood in K2EDTA tubes. For TCRbeta analysis, collaborator samples were shipped as frozen whole blood, as isolated PBMCs, or as DNA extracted from either sample type. The germline V gene (reference sequence) gives CDR1 as LNHDA and CDR2 as SQIVND. The cysteine opens and the phenylalanine closes a CDR3 of 17 amino acids. Only the CDR3 DNA is retained, 51 bases long and in frame from the first base. Trimming takes 4 bases off V and 0 bases off J; junction bases not matched to a gene: 9.

Recombination joined TRBV19 with TRBJ2-3; the central 8 bases match TRBD1. The specimen was peripheral blood. The sequence came from a man aged 70-80 years with active or convalescent COVID-19. The DNA sequence is given as TGTGCCAGTAGTAGGGCCGGGACAGGCGATAGCACAGATACGCAGTATTTT. Its protein is CASSRAGTGDSTDTQYF.